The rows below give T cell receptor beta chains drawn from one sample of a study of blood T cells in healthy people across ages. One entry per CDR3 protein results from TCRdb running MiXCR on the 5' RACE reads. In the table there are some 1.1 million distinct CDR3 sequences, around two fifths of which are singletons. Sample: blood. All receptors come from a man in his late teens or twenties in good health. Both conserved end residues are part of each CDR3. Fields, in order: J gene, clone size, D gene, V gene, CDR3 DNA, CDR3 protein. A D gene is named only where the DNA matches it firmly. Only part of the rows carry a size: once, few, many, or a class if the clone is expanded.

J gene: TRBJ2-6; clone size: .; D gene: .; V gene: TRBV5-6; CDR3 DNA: TGTGCCAGCAGCTTGGGACAGGCCCTAAGCTCTGGGGCCAACGTCCTGACTTTC; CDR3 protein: CASSLGQALSSGANVLTF
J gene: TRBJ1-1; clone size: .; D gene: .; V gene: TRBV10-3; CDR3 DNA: TGTGCCAGTATTCAGGGGACGGGGGCTTTCTTT; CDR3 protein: CASIQGTGAFF
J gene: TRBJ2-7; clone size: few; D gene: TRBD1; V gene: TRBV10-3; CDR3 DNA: TGTGCCATCAGTTGGGACAGTATTTCCTACAATGAGCAGTACTTC; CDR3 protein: CAISWDSISYNEQYF
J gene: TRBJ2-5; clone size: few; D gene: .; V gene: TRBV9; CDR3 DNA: TGTGCCAGCAGCGTAGCTACAGCCGACCAAGAGACCCAGTACTTC; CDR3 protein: CASSVATADQETQYF
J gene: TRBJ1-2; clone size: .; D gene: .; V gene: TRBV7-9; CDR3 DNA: TGTGCCAGCAGCCTCAGGGTTGGGGACTATGGCTACACCTTC; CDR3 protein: CASSLRVGDYGYTF
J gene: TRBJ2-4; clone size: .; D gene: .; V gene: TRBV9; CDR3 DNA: TGTGCCAGCAGCGGAGGGGTGGTGGGAGCCAAAAACATTCAGTACTTC; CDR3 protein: CASSGGVVGAKNIQYF
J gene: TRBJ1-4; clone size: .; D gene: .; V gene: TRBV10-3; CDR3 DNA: TGTGCCATCAGTGAGTCAGTGGGGACCGAGGCAACTAATGAAAAACTGTTTTTT; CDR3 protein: CAISESVGTEATNEKLFF
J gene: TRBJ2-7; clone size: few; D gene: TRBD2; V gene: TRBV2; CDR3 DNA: TGTGCCAGCACCCCGGGACTAGCGGGGGCTTTCTACGAGCAGTACTTC; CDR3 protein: CASTPGLAGAFYEQYF
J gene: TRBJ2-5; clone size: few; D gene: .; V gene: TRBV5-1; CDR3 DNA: TGCGCCAGCAGCTTCGTGGAGGGGGACGGAGAGACCCAGTACTTC; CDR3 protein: CASSFVEGDGETQYF
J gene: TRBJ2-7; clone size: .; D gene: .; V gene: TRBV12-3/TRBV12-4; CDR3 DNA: TGTGCCAGCATCCCCGCGGCAAATTACAATGAGCAGTACTTC; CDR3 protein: CASIPAANYNEQYF
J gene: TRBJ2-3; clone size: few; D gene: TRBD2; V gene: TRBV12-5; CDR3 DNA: TGTGCTAGTGCCTATGAGCGGGGTGCTAGCACAGATACGCAGTATTTT; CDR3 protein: CASAYERGASTDTQYF
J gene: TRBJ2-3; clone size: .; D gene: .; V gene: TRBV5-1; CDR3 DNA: TGCGCCAGCAGCTTGGCCGGTTTGGAGCGGAGCACAGATACGCAGTATTTT; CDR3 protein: CASSLAGLERSTDTQYF
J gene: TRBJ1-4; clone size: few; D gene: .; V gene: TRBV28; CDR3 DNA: TGTGCCAGCACCCAGGAACGTGAAAAACTGTTTTTT; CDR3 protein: CASTQEREKLFF
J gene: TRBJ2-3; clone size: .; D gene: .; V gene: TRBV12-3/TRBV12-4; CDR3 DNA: TGTGCCAGCAGTTTAAGGCCGGCCGGGGATACGCAGTATTTT; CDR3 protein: CASSLRPAGDTQYF
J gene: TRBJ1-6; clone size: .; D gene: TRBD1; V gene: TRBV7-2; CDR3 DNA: TGTGCCAGCAGTCTTTTTCGACAGGGGCCCTCCTATAATTCACCCCTCCACTTT; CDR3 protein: CASSLFRQGPSYNSPLHF
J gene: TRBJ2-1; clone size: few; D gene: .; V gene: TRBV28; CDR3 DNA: TGTGCCAGCAGTTTTTTGGACTCGGCAGTCGATGAGCAGTTCTTC; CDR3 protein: CASSFLDSAVDEQFF
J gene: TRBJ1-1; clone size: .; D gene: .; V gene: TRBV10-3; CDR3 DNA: TGTGCCATCAGTGAGTCGGCGGGGAACACTGAAGCTTTCTTT; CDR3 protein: CAISESAGNTEAFF
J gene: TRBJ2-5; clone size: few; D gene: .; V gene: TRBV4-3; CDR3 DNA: TGCGCCAGCAGCCAAGATGCCGGCTGGGGGACCCAGTACTTC; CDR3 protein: CASSQDAGWGTQYF
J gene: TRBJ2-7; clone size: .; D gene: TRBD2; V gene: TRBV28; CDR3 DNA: TGTGCCAGCAGCACCGGACTAGCGGGAGCCTACAATGAGCAGTACTTC; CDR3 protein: CASSTGLAGAYNEQYF
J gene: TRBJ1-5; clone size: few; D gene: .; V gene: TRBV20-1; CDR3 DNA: TGCAGTGCTACCCGGGTAGGGCGTCAGCCCCAGCATTTT; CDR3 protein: CSATRVGRQPQHF
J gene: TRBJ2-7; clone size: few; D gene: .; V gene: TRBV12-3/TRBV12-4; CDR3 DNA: TGTGCCAGCAGCCCTACAGGTAGAGGGGAGCAGTACTTC; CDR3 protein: CASSPTGRGEQYF
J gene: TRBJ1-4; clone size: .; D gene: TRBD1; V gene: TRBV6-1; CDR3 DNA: TGTGCCAGCAGTGATACGGGACAGGGATTCAGTGAAAAACTGTTTTTT; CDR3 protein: CASSDTGQGFSEKLFF
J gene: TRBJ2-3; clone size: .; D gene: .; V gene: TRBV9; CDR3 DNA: TGTGCCAGCAGCGAGAGGATCAACTCCGTTTTGGATACGCAGTATTTT; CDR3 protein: CASSERINSVLDTQYF
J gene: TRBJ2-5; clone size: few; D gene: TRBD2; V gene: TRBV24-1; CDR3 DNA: TGTGCCACCAGCCCGGGACTAGCGGGGGCCTTCCAAGAGACCCAGTACTTC; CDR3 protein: CATSPGLAGAFQETQYF
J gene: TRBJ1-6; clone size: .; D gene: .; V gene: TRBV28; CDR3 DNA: TGTGCCTCCGAGGAGACGAATTCACCCCTCCACTTT; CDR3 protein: CASEETNSPLHF
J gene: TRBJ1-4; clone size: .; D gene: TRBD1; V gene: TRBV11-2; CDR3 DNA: TGTGCCAGCGGGTTTACCAGGGGGGCGGGTGAAAAACTGTTTTTT; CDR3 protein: CASGFTRGAGEKLFF
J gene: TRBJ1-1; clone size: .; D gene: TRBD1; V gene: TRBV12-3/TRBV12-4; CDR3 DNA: TGTGCCAGCAGTCCAGACAGGGGGCAGGCTGAAGCTTTCTTT; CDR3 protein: CASSPDRGQAEAFF
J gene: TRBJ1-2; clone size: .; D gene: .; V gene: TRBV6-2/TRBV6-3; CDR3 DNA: TGTGCCACGTCTGGGCCGTTCCCCGTCCATGGCTACACCTTC; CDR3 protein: CATSGPFPVHGYTF
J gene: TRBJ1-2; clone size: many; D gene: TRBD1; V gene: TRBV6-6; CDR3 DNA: TGTGCCAGCAGCGGACAGGGATCTAACTATGGCTACACCTTC; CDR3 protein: CASSGQGSNYGYTF
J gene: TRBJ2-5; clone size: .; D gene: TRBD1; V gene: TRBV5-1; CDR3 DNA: TGCGCCAGCAGCAGACAGGGGGTGGAGGAGACCCAGTACTTC; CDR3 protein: CASSRQGVEETQYF
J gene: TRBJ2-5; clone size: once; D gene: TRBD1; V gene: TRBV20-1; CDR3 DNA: TGCAGTGCTATCCCGGGACAGGTACAAGAGACCCAGTACTTC; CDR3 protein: CSAIPGQVQETQYF